Shown below are 21 T cell receptor beta chains from a single sample sequenced in a study of shared clonotypes between healthy human individuals. The repertoire was sequenced with immunoSEQ multiplex PCR; TCRdb's copy has only in-frame clones and lacks some. The top ten clones hold roughly 1% of a sample with nearly 2 million clones, 85% to 95% of them seen once. Selected positively for CCR7 and CD45RO-negative, naive CD8 cells excluded terminally differentiated effector memory CD45RA+ cells. The sample consisted of naive CD8+ T cells sorted from blood. All receptors come from a man between 18 and 29 years old in good health.

The rearrangement links TRBV7-9 to TRBJ1-6, with 9 bases aligning to TRBD1. The germline V gene has CDR1 SEHNR and CDR2 FQNEAQ (reference sequence). The CDR3 has 16 amino acids. V shed 5 bases and J 9 bases; nucleotides not matched to a gene: 11. CDR3 protein: CASSPPGQGRGSPLHF. The CDR3 coding sequence is TGTGCCAGCAGCCCTCCGGGACAGGGAAGAGGTTCACCCCTCCACTTT.

This chain uses TRBV10-3 with TRBJ2-7, with 15 bases identical to TRBD2. The CDR3 runs to 18 residues. The junction had 7 bases not matched to a gene; V was cut back by 4 bases and J by 0 bases. CDR1 ENHRY and CDR2 SYGVKD come from the germline V gene. The CDR3 spells CAISAGTSGGRYSYEQYF. CDR3 DNA sequence: TGTGCCATCAGTGCCGGGACTAGCGGGGGGCGCTACTCCTACGAGCAGTACTTC.

V and J are TRBV7-9 and TRBJ1-5; no clear D gene. CDR3 length: 14 residues. Trimming took off 1 base at V and 9 bases at J, with 13 bases between the two ends. CDR1 and CDR2 (germline): SEHNR, FQNEAQ (reference sequence). The CDR3 sequence is CASSLEGEVLPQHF. The CDR3 nucleotides are TGTGCCAGCAGCTTAGAAGGTGAGGTCCTGCCCCAGCATTTT.

This clone was seen only once. The gene calls are TRBV27 and TRBJ2-5; 8 bases agree with TRBD2. CDR1 MNHEY and CDR2 SMNVEV come from the germline V gene (reference sequence). The CDR3 consists of 13 residues. J lost 0 bases, V lost 6 bases, and 0 bases had no gene match. The DNA of the CDR3 is TGTGCCAGCAGACTAGCGGACCAAGAGACCCAGTACTTC. Protein product: CASRLADQETQYF.

This chain connects TRBV5-6 to TRBJ1-2; D not certain. Germline CDR1 SGHDT, CDR2 YYEEEE. CDR3 size: 14 residues. V was cut by 0 bases and J by 4 bases, with 10 bases left in between. The CDR3 nucleotides read TGTGCCAGCAGCTTGGAGGAGGGAAGCTATGGCTACACCTTC. Encoded protein: CASSLEEGSYGYTF.

A note on this clone: Different DNA sequences within this sample yield the same CDR3. The chain employs TRBV7-9 and TRBJ1-2, with D possibly TRBD1 on 5 matching bases. Germline loops: CDR1 SEHNR, CDR2 FQNEAQ (reference sequence). Between the trimmed V and J ends, which lost 1 base and 6 bases, there was a span of 6 bases. The length of the CDR3 is 12 residues. CDR3 protein: CASSLEGDGYTF. Here the CDR3 DNA reads TGTGCCAGCAGCTTAGAAGGGGATGGCTACACCTTC.

The CDR3 nucleotides read TGTGCCAGCAGCTCCCCGGGACAGCGTAGCTCCTACAATGAGCAGTTCTTC. Its translation is CASSSPGQRSSYNEQFF. The chain combines TRBV7-9 with TRBJ2-1; 7 nucleotides align to TRBD1. The CDR3 consists of 17 residues. Losses at the gene ends were 4 bases for V and 0 bases for J; bases not matched to a gene: 9. CDR1 is SEHNR, CDR2 FQNEAQ, per germline (reference sequence).

This clone was counted a few times. The V gene is TRBV27, the J gene TRBJ1-6, with 7 bases lining up with TRBD1. There are 15 residues in the CDR3. J gave up 8 bases and V 4 bases, and 8 bases lay outside the gene matches. Looked up from germline, CDR1 is MNHEY and CDR2 is SMNVEV (reference sequence). CDR3 protein: CASSSHGQADSPLHF. CDR3 DNA: TGTGCCAGCAGTTCCCATGGACAGGCTGATTCACCCCTCCACTTT.

This chain joins TRBV27 and TRBJ2-2, with 7 nucleotides matching TRBD2. The ends lost 0 bases at V and 5 bases at J; junction bases unmatched: 9. CDR1 and CDR2 from the germline V gene are MNHEY and SMNVEV (reference sequence). The CDR3 contains 17 residues. CDR3 sequence (DNA): TGTGCCAGCAGTTTATCGAGAGGCCTAGCGGATACCGGGGAGCTGTTTTTT. It codes for CASSLSRGLADTGELFF.

This chain uses TRBV9 with TRBJ2-1, with D unresolved. V lost 3 bases, J lost 6 bases, and 10 bases lay in between. Looked up from germline, CDR1 is SGDLS and CDR2 is YYNGEE. There are 13 residues in the CDR3. The CDR3 DNA reads TGTGCCAGCAGCGGGTTTAGTGTCAATGAGCAGTTCTTC. It encodes CASSGFSVNEQFF.

The V gene is TRBV9, the J gene TRBJ1-2; TRBD1 might be the D (5 bases). This CDR3 has 13 amino acids. Germline V CDR1 and CDR2: SGDLS, YYNGEE. Trimming took 3 bases from V and 6 from J, leaving 12 bases between them. The CDR3 region has the DNA TGTGCCAGCAGCGGGCAGGGATCTCATGGCTACACCTTC. Protein sequence: CASSGQGSHGYTF. The entire variable domain, with the rest obtained from reference TRBV9 and TRBJ1-2, is as follows: DSGVTQTPKHLITATGQRVTLRCSPRSGDLSVYWYQQSLDQGLQFLIQYYNGEERAKGNILERFSAQQFPDLHSELNLSSLELGDSALYFCASSGQGSHGYTFGSGTRLTVV.

The rearrangement uses TRBV5-8 and TRBJ1-2; TRBD1 is a possible D gene (5 bases). The germline V gene has CDR1 SGHTS and CDR2 YDEGEE. There are 13 residues in the CDR3. V lost 5 bases to trimming and J lost 12 bases, with 20 bases between them. The CDR3 region has the DNA TGTGCCAGCAGACCCCCGGACGGGGACCCGCACACCTTC. It translates to CASRPPDGDPHTF. Complete variable domain (other parts from reference TRBV5-8 and TRBJ1-2): EAGVTQSPTHLIKTRGQQATLRCSPISGHTSVYWYQQALGLGLQFLLWYDEGEERNRGNFPPRFSGRQFPNYSSELNVNALELEDSALYLCASRPPDGDPHTFGSGTRLTVV.

The rearrangement uses TRBV7-6 and TRBJ2-7; D perhaps matches TRBD2 (7 bases). Germline V gene data show CDR1 as SGHVS and CDR2 as FNYEAQ. Trimming took 5 bases from V and 0 from J, leaving 11 bases between them. The CDR3 covers 14 residues. This chain's CDR3 is CASSRGGSSYEQYF. The CDR3 nucleotides read TGTGCCAGCAGCAGGGGGGGGAGCTCCTACGAGCAGTACTTC.

This chain connects TRBV27 to TRBJ2-7, with 8 nucleotides matching TRBD2. This CDR3 is 14 amino acids long. V lost 2 bases, J lost 7 bases, and 7 bases stayed unmatched. Germline CDR1 MNHEY, CDR2 SMNVEV (reference sequence). The DNA of the CDR3 is TGTGCCAGCAGTTTAATACGGGAGGGCCGGGAGCAGTACTTC. It translates to CASSLIREGREQYF.

The chain links TRBV25-1 to TRBJ1-1, with D perhaps matching TRBD1 (5 bases). Germline CDR1 is MGHDK and CDR2 is SYGVNS. Trimming took 1 base from V and 2 from J, leaving 11 bases between them. The CDR3 is 15 residues long. Written as DNA, the CDR3 is TGTGCCAGCAGTGAATGGGAGGGGACCAACACTGAAGCTTTCTTT. This gives the protein CASSEWEGTNTEAFF.

The gene calls are TRBV11-2 and TRBJ2-3; 9 bases align to TRBD2. Germline V lookup: CDR1 SGHAT, CDR2 FQNNGV. CDR3 size: 16 residues. V trimming: 5 bases; J trimming: 6 bases; junction bases outside the gene matches: 12. CDR3 sequence reads: CASSRTAGGIGDTQYF. DNA for the CDR3: TGTGCCAGCAGCAGGACAGCGGGGGGTATTGGGGATACGCAGTATTTT.

The chain recombines TRBV7-9 with TRBJ1-3; a weak D match, TRBD1 (6 bases). The V end lost 5 bases, the J end lost 2 bases, and 13 bases lay between the germline ends. The CDR3 extends over 15 amino acids. Germline lookup yields CDR1 SEHNR and CDR2 FQNEAQ (reference sequence). CDR3 sequence reads: CASSPRTEAGNTIYF. As DNA, the CDR3 is TGTGCCAGCAGCCCCCGGACAGAGGCTGGAAACACCATATATTTT.

V is TRBV4-1 and J is TRBJ2-4; D ambiguous. The CDR3 extends over 14 amino acids. Germline-derived CDR1 and CDR2 are MGHRA and YSYEKL. The germline V and J ends were trimmed by 1 base and 2 bases, with 6 bases remaining between them. CDR3 sequence: CASSQVGTKNIQYF. CDR3 DNA sequence: TGCGCCAGCAGCCAAGTGGGGACCAAAAACATTCAGTACTTC.

The chain combines TRBV5-4 with TRBJ1-2; 7 nucleotides agree with TRBD1. The V gene end was trimmed by 4 bases and the J gene end by 4 bases; junction bases not matched to a gene: 4. Germline V gene lookup returns CDR1 SGHNT and CDR2 YYREEE (reference sequence). The CDR3 spans 13 residues. The CDR3 loop is CASSQTGFYGYTF. The CDR3 nucleotides read TGTGCCAGCAGCCAGACAGGGTTCTATGGCTACACCTTC.

The rearrangement uses TRBV9 and TRBJ2-5; TRBD1 matches 8 bases. CDR1 is SGDLS, CDR2 YYNGEE, per germline. This CDR3 region has 15 residues. Germline trimming cut 1 base from V and 5 bases from J; bases unmatched to any gene: 7. CDR3 region: CASSVHQQGVETQYF. The CDR3 bases are TGTGCCAGCAGCGTACATCAACAGGGGGTTGAGACCCAGTACTTC.

V gene TRBV28 combines with J gene TRBJ2-3, with 8 bases matching TRBD2. With V trimmed by 6 bases and J by 0 bases, 8 bases remained unmatched. This CDR3 spans 16 amino acids. CDR1 is MDHEN, CDR2 SYDVKM, per germline. The CDR3: CASRPELADSTDTQYF. CDR3 DNA sequence: TGTGCCAGCAGGCCAGAACTAGCGGACAGCACAGATACGCAGTATTTT.